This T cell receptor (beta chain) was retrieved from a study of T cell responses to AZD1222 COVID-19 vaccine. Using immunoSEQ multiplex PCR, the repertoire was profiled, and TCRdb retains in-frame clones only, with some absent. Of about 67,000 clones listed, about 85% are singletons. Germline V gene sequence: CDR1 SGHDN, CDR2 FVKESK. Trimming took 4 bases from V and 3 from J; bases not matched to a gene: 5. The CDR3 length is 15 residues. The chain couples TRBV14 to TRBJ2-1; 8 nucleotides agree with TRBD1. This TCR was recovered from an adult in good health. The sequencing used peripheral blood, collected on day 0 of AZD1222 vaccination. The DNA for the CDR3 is TGTGCCAGCAGCCGGAGGACAGGGCTCTACAATGAGCAGTTCTTC. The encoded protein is CASSRRTGLYNEQFF. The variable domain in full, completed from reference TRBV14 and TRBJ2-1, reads EAGVTQFPSHSVIEKGQTVTLRCDPISGHDNLYWYRRVMGKEIKFLLHFVKESKQDESGMPNNRFLAERTGGTYSTLKVQPAELEDSGVYFCASSRRTGLYNEQFFGPGTRLTVL.